This passage covers 27 T cell receptor beta chains from one sample sequenced in a study of T-cell memory formation after mild COVID-19. A single record per CDR3 protein comes from TCRdb applying MiXCR to the 5' RACE reads. The sample records around 83,000 distinct CDR3 sequences, around 27% being singletons. Sequenced sample: PBMCs or a T cell subset sorted from them (not recorded which). These receptors came from a man between 18 and 35 years old who had mild COVID-19 (a few samples of this study predate the infection). Cell type and time point are not known.

The rearrangement links TRBV6-6 to TRBJ2-1; D ambiguous. CDR1 and CDR2 from the germline V gene are MNHNY and SVGAGI (reference sequence). This CDR3 spans 12 amino acids. V lost 2 bases and J lost 9, with 8 bases in between. The CDR3 DNA reads TGTGCCAGCAGTTACAGTAACCCTGAGCAGTTCTTC. It encodes CASSYSNPEQFF.

The sample holds a few counts of this clonotype. This chain connects TRBV18 to TRBJ1-5; D gene ambiguous. CDR3 length: 13 residues. The V end was cut by 4 bases, the J end by 2 bases, with 6 bases between. Per the germline V gene, CDR1 is KGHSH and CDR2 is LQKENI. The CDR3 region is CASSQGGNQPQHF. Here the CDR3 DNA reads TGTGCCAGCTCACAGGGCGGCAATCAGCCCCAGCATTTT.

The rearrangement joins TRBV14 to TRBJ2-7; the match to TRBD2 covers 9 bases. Per germline, CDR1 SGHDN and CDR2 FVKESK. This CDR3 is 15 amino acids long. V was clipped by 3 bases and J by 4 bases; unmatched bases: 7. The CDR3 region is CASSQEGGLAYEQYF. The CDR3 DNA follows: TGTGCCAGCAGCCAGGAGGGGGGACTAGCTTACGAGCAGTACTTC. The complete variable domain, with remaining parts taken from reference TRBV14 and TRBJ2-7, reads EAGVTQFPSHSVIEKGQTVTLRCDPISGHDNLYWYRRVMGKEIKFLLHFVKESKQDESGMPNNRFLAERTGGTYSTLKVQPAELEDSGVYFCASSQEGGLAYEQYFGPGTRLTVT.

This clonotype showed up many times. The chain links TRBV29-1 to TRBJ2-3; D is unclear. The CDR3 extends over 13 amino acids. The germline V gene encodes CDR1 SQVTM and CDR2 ANQGSEA. The V gene lost 8 bases and the J gene lost 2 bases, with 14 bases spanning the gap. In DNA form, the CDR3 reads TGCAGCCCGTTGTACTCTGACACAGATACGCAGTATTTT. This sequence encodes CSPLYSDTDTQYF.

The sample holds a few counts of this clonotype. The chain has TRBV29-1 and TRBJ1-2; possibly TRBD1 for D (6 bases). The CDR3 totals 16 residues. V gave up 4 bases and J gave up 4 bases, with 22 bases separating them. The V gene's germline CDR1 is SQVTM and CDR2 ANQGSEA. CDR3 amino acids: CSVGGGQQGMGYGYTF. In DNA form, the CDR3 reads TGCAGCGTTGGGGGCGGACAGCAAGGGATGGGCTATGGCTACACCTTC.

The chain links TRBV27 to TRBJ1-1, with TRBD1 matching 7 bases. The germline V gene encodes CDR1 MNHEY and CDR2 SMNVEV (reference sequence). Unmatched junction bases numbered 4, after V lost 6 bases and J lost 0 bases. The length of the CDR3 is 14 residues. DNA of the CDR3: TGTGCCAGCAGGTGGACAGGCATGAACACTGAAGCTTTCTTT. Translating it yields CASRWTGMNTEAFF.

This clonotype occurred a few times. Here the CDR3 DNA reads TGTGCCAGCAGTTACTCTTCCGGGAATGAGCAGTTCTTC. It encodes CASSYSSGNEQFF. The chain is built from TRBV6-5 and TRBJ2-1; D is uncertain. V lost 0 bases and J 7 bases, leaving 7 bases between the germline ends. CDR3 length: 13 residues. The germline gives CDR1 MNHEY, CDR2 SVGAGI.

The chain links TRBV4-1 to TRBJ2-7; D perhaps matches TRBD2 (6 bases). The CDR3 is made up of 16 amino acids. The V end was cut by 0 bases, the J end by 3 bases, with 15 bases between. Germline values: CDR1 MGHRA, CDR2 YSYEKL. In DNA, the CDR3 is TGCGCCAGCAGCCAAGATCCGGGAGAGCAGTTCTACGAGCAGTACTTC. Protein sequence: CASSQDPGEQFYEQYF.

The chain uses TRBV5-1 and TRBJ2-2; D is unclear. Germline CDR1 SGHRS, CDR2 YFSETQ. Between the trimmed V and J ends, which lost 3 bases and 5 bases, there was a span of 5 bases. The CDR3 length is 12 residues. CDR3 residues: CASSSRTGELFF. DNA of the CDR3: TGCGCCAGCAGCTCTAGGACCGGGGAGCTGTTTTTT.

This clonotype showed up just a few times. This chain uses TRBV19 with TRBJ2-5; no definite D call. The V gene lost 1 base and the J gene lost 0 bases, with 6 bases spanning the gap. CDR3 length equals 14 residues. The germline gives CDR1 LNHDA, CDR2 SQIVND (reference sequence). The CDR3 DNA follows: TGTGCCAGTAGTATAGCGGCTTACCAAGAGACCCAGTACTTC. The encoded protein is CASSIAAYQETQYF.

The chain uses TRBV29-1 and TRBJ2-2; tentatively, D is TRBD1 or TRBD2 (5 bases each). The germline V and J ends were trimmed by 7 bases and 6 bases, with 12 bases remaining between them. This CDR3 contains 12 residues. Per germline, CDR1 SQVTM and CDR2 ANQGSEA. The DNA of the CDR3 is TGCAGCGCCATAGGGACCGCCGGGGAGCTGTTTTTT. Its translation is CSAIGTAGELFF.

This clonotype was found a few times. The gene calls are TRBV4-1 and TRBJ2-1; 7 nucleotides agree with TRBD1. Germline V gene data show CDR1 as MGHRA and CDR2 as YSYEKL. This CDR3 is 15 amino acids long. Germline trimming cut 4 bases from V and 6 bases from J; bases unmatched to any gene: 9. The CDR3 DNA follows: TGCGCCAGCAGCCTACGTGACAGGGTGGGCAATGAGCAGTTCTTC. Its protein product is CASSLRDRVGNEQFF.

The chain couples TRBV4-2 to TRBJ1-3, with no clear D. V lost 1 base to trimming and J lost 2 bases, with 9 bases between them. There are 15 residues in the CDR3. CDR1 and CDR2 from the germline V gene are LGHNA and YNFKEQ. CDR3 sequence reads: CASSQGVFAGNTIYF. The CDR3 DNA reads as TGTGCCAGCAGCCAAGGGGTTTTTGCTGGAAACACCATATATTTT.

The chain uses TRBV6-2 or TRBV6-3 and TRBJ1-2, with D uncertain. CDR3 length: 11 amino acids. V lost 2 bases and J lost 5, with 3 bases in between. Germline CDR1 reads MNHEY; CDR2 reads SVGEGT. This CDR3 reads CASSYAYGYTF. The CDR3 DNA follows: TGTGCCAGCAGTTACGCATATGGCTACACCTTC.

This clonotype appeared a few times. The chain joins TRBV7-9 to TRBJ2-7; D ambiguous. CDR1 is SEHNR and CDR2 is FQNEAQ in the germline V gene (reference sequence). Trimming took off 3 bases at V and 6 bases at J, with 9 bases between the two ends. The CDR3 loop spans 12 amino acids. The chain's CDR3 is CASSFEYGEQYF. Here the CDR3 DNA reads TGTGCCAGCAGCTTTGAATACGGCGAGCAGTACTTC.

This clonotype has just a few counts. The chain couples TRBV4-3 to TRBJ1-1, with TRBD1 as a possible D gene (5 bases). The CDR3 runs 14 residues. V shed 3 bases and J shed 4 bases, with 12 bases lying between them. The germline CDR1 and CDR2 sequences are LGHNA and YSLEER. The CDR3 is CASSQAAGRTEAFF. The DNA of the CDR3 is TGCGCCAGCAGCCAGGCCGCGGGGCGCACTGAAGCTTTCTTT.

The chain uses TRBV9 and TRBJ2-5; 8 bases agree with TRBD2. The CDR3 contains 15 residues. After removal of 4 bases from V and 5 bases from J, the junction contained 10 bases not matched to a gene. Per germline, CDR1 SGDLS and CDR2 YYNGEE. In nucleotides, the CDR3 is TGTGCCAGCAGCAGCTCCCGGGGGGGCTGGGAGACCCAGTACTTC. Residues: CASSSSRGGWETQYF.

This clonotype was seen a single time. The chain couples TRBV11-1 to TRBJ2-1, with 8 bases aligning to TRBD1. The junction had 8 bases not matched to a gene; V was cut back by 2 bases and J by 5 bases. This CDR3 has 16 amino acids. From germline, CDR1 is SGHAT and CDR2 FQDESV (reference sequence). CDR3 region: CASSLRYGQGNNEQFF. The CDR3 nucleotides read TGTGCCAGCAGCTTACGGTATGGACAGGGAAACAATGAGCAGTTCTTC. Full variable domain (remainder filled in from reference TRBV11-1 and TRBJ2-1): EAEVAQSPRYKITEKSQAVAFWCDPISGHATLYWYRQILGQGPELLVQFQDESVVDDSQLPKDRFSAERLKGVDSTLKIQPAELGDSAMYLCASSLRYGQGNNEQFFGPGTRLTVL.

The rearrangement links TRBV7-8 to TRBJ2-3; D possibly corresponds to TRBD1 (6 bases). Germline V gives CDR1 SGHVS, CDR2 FQNEAQ. The CDR3 is 13 amino acids. Trimming shortened V by 3 bases and J by 6 bases, and 10 bases separated the two germline ends. The CDR3 reads CASSLKGVDTQYF. The DNA for the CDR3 is TGTGCCAGCAGCTTGAAGGGGGTGGATACGCAGTATTTT.

The rearrangement links TRBV3-1 to TRBJ1-2, with 10 bases matching TRBD1. The germline CDR1 and CDR2 sequences are LGHDT and YNNKEL (reference sequence). The CDR3 covers 16 residues. V lost 5 bases, J lost 8 bases, and 14 bases stayed unmatched. CDR3: CASSTPGTGVFGGYTF. The CDR3 region has the DNA TGTGCCAGCAGCACCCCCGGGACAGGGGTTTTTGGCGGCTACACCTTC.

This clonotype was detected only a few times. The chain carries TRBV6-4 and TRBJ2-3; the match to TRBD2 covers 8 bases. The V gene's germline CDR1 is MRHNA and CDR2 SNTAGT. The CDR3 spans 15 residues. The V and J ends lost 2 bases and 0 bases, in that order; junction bases with no gene match: 1. The CDR3 loop reads CASSDRGGSTDTQYF. CDR3 coding DNA: TGTGCCAGCAGTGACCGGGGGGGGAGCACAGATACGCAGTATTTT.

This clonotype was recorded a few times. V usage is TRBV4-1 and J usage is TRBJ2-1, with 7 bases aligning to TRBD2. Germline V gene lookup returns CDR1 MGHRA and CDR2 YSYEKL. After removal of 1 base from V and 3 bases from J, the junction contained 3 bases not matched to a gene. This CDR3 is 15 amino acids long. For the CDR3, the DNA is TGCGCCAGCAGCCAAGGGCGCGGGGGCTACAATGAGCAGTTCTTC. It specifies CASSQGRGGYNEQFF.

This clonotype appeared a few times. The rearrangement links TRBV12-3 or TRBV12-4 to TRBJ2-3; 12 nucleotides align to TRBD2. The CDR3 runs 16 residues. V dropped 5 bases and J dropped 0; count of bases not matched to a gene: 3. In DNA form, the CDR3 reads TGTGCCAGCAGTCCGACTAGCGGGGGCAGCACAGATACGCAGTATTTT. The encoded protein is CASSPTSGGSTDTQYF.

Only a few counts were recorded for this clonotype. This sequence joins TRBV10-2 and TRBJ2-3; the D gene is possibly TRBD2 (5 bases). Germline lookup yields CDR1 WSHSY and CDR2 SAAADI. The CDR3 is 14 residues long. The germline V and J ends were trimmed by 4 bases and 4 bases, with 12 bases remaining between them. The CDR3 region has the DNA TGCGCCAGCAGTGTCAGTCCGGGGTCAGATACGCAGTATTTT. This translates into CASSVSPGSDTQYF.

This clonotype was detected a few times. V is TRBV7-9 and J is TRBJ2-7; unclear D gene. The CDR3 has 12 residues. The V gene lost 5 bases and the J gene lost 6 bases, with 11 bases spanning the gap. Germline-derived CDR1 and CDR2 are SEHNR and FQNEAQ (reference sequence). The CDR3 protein is CASSRVPGEQYF. CDR3 in DNA: TGTGCCAGCAGCCGGGTCCCTGGCGAGCAGTACTTC.

This rearrangement joins TRBV6-2 or TRBV6-3 to TRBJ2-5, with no clear D. Germline assignment: CDR1 MNHEY and CDR2 SVGEGT. This CDR3 region has 11 residues. Trimming stripped 8 bases from V and 4 bases from J, with 8 bases between. The CDR3, as DNA: TGTGCCAGCCGTTTAGCAGAGACCCAGTACTTC. Translation: CASRLAETQYF.

This chain connects TRBV4-2 to TRBJ1-6; 8 bases are shared with TRBD1. Germline V gives CDR1 LGHNA, CDR2 YNFKEQ. The length of the CDR3 is 14 residues. V lost 5 bases, J lost 10 bases, and 7 bases stayed unmatched. CDR3: CASSGQGWGSPLHF. The CDR3 DNA follows: TGTGCCAGCAGCGGACAGGGCTGGGGATCACCCCTCCACTTT.